This T cell receptor beta chain derives from a study of blood T cell repertoires in COVID-19. Sequencing was performed with immunoSEQ multiplex PCR; in TCRdb, only in-frame clones are kept and a portion is missing. Seen here are some 160,000 clones, around 83% observed once, and the top ten hold more than 1.5%. Germline CDR1 and CDR2: SGHTA and FQGTGA. The CDR3 consists of 15 residues. Trimming at V came to 2 bases and at J to 2 bases, leaving 3 bases not matched to a gene. The sample taken for sequencing was peripheral blood. This chain connects TRBV7-3 to TRBJ1-2; 9 nucleotides match TRBD1. The receptor was isolated from a human donor in a cohort sampled during active COVID-19. This CDR3 reads CASSLFTGGNYGYTF. The CDR3 DNA follows: TGTGCCAGCAGCTTATTCACAGGGGGCAACTATGGCTACACCTTC.